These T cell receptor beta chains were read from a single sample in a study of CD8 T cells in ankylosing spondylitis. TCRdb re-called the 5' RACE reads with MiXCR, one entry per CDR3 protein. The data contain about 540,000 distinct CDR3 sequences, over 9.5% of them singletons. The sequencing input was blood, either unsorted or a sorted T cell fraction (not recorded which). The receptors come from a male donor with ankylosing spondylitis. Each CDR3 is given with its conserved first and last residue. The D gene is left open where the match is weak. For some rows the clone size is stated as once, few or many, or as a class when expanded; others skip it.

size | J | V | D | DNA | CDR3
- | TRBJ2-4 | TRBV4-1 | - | TGCGCCAGCAGCCAAGTTCTGAGGGTAGGCATTCAGTACTTC | CASSQVLRVGIQYF
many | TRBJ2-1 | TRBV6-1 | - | TGTGCCAGCAGTGAAAAAGGTTTCAATGAGCAGTTCTTC | CASSEKGFNEQFF
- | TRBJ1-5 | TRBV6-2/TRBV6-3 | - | TGTGCCAGCAGGTCGACAGCCTATAGCAATCAGCCCCAGCATTTT | CASRSTAYSNQPQHF
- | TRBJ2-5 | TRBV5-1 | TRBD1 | TGCGCCAGCAGCGCACAGACAGGGTCCGAGACCCAGTACTTC | CASSAQTGSETQYF
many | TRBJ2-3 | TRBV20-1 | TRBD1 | TGCAGTGCCCAGGGGGCCCGGGGGCGCACGGCAGATACGCAGTATTTT | CSAQGARGRTADTQYF
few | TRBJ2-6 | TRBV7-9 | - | TGTGCCAGCAGCTCCCCGACCGAGGCCAACGTCCTGACTTTC | CASSSPTEANVLTF
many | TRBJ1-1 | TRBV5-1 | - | TGCGCCAGCAGCTTGGGGATAGGGGCCCGTCTGAACACTGAAGCTTTCTTT | CASSLGIGARLNTEAFF
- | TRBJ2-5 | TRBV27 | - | TGTGCCAGCAGTTTCCAGGGTCGTTTAGGAGAGACCCAGTACTTC | CASSFQGRLGETQYF
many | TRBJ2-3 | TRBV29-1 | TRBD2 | TGCAGCGAGACTAGCGGGAGTTCAGATACGCAGTATTTT | CSETSGSSDTQYF
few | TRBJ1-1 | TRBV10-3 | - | TGTGCCATCAGGACTGCGACAGGTACGAACACTGAAGCTTTCTTT | CAIRTATGTNTEAFF
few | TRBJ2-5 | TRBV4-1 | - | TGCGCCAGCAGCCAAGTCGGAGGGAGTACAGATGAGACCCAGTACTTC | CASSQVGGSTDETQYF
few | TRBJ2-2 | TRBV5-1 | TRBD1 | TGCGCCAGCACAAACACCGGGACAGGGGAATTCGGGGAGCTGTTTTTT | CASTNTGTGEFGELFF
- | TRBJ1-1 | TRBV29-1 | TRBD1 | TGCAGCGTTGTTGACAGGGGGCGCGGGGACACTGAAGCTTTCTTT | CSVVDRGRGDTEAFF
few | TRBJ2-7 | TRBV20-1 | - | TGCAGTGCTAGGGTTGGGTTGGCCTACGAGCAGTACTTC | CSARVGLAYEQYF
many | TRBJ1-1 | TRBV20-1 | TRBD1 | TGCAGTGCCGGACAGGATCCGAACACTGAAGCTTTCTTT | CSAGQDPNTEAFF
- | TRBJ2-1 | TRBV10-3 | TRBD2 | TGTGCCATCAGTGAGTCTGGACTAGCGGGAGAGTTCTTAAATGAGCAGTTCTTC | CAISESGLAGEFLNEQFF
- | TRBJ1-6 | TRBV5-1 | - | TGCGCCAGCAGCTTGCGGGAGAGTAGAAATAGTTCACCCCTCCACTTT | CASSLRESRNSSPLHF
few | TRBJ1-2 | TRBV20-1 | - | TGCAGTGCTAGAGAGACCCGGGACATTCGATATGGCTACACCTTC | CSARETRDIRYGYTF
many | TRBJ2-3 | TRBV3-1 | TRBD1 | TGTGCCAGCAGCCAAGGGACAGGGCGGACAGATACGCAGTATTTT | CASSQGTGRTDTQYF
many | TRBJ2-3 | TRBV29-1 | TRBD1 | TGCAGCGCTGGCCGACAGGGGGCCACAGATACGCAGTATTTT | CSAGRQGATDTQYF
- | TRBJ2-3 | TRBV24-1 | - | TGTGCCACCAGTGACCCCCGTGGCGGAAGCACAGATACGCAGTATTTT | CATSDPRGGSTDTQYF
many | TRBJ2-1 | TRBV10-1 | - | TGCGCCAGCAGTGAGTCGATCGGGTTTGGGGCGCTCAGCTCCTACAATGAGCAGTTCTTC | CASSESIGFGALSSYNEQFF
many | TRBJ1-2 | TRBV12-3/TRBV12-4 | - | TGTGCCAGCACCCTCTGGGGGAACTATGGCTACACCTTC | CASTLWGNYGYTF
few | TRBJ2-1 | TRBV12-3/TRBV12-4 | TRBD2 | TGTGCCGACGGGGGGAAGCCCTACAATGAGCAGTTCTTC | CADGGKPYNEQFF
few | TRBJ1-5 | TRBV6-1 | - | TGTGCCAGCAGCTCCCCAGGGGTCAATCAGCCCCAGCATTTT | CASSSPGVNQPQHF
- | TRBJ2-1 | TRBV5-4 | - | TGTGCCAGCAGCCCCCGCGGCTTGGGCTCCTACAATGAGCAGTTCTTC | CASSPRGLGSYNEQFF
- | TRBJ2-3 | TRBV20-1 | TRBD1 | TGCAGTGCAGAGAAGACAGGGGGCACAGATACGCAGTATTTT | CSAEKTGGTDTQYF
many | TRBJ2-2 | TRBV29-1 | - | TGCAGCGGCCGGGACACCGGGGAGCTGTTTTTT | CSGRDTGELFF
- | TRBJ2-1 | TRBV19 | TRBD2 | TGTGCCAGTAGTATTCTAGCGGGAGGGGTGAATGAGCAGTTCTTC | CASSILAGGVNEQFF
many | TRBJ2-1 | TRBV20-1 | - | TGCAGTGCTGGAGGGACAGGGGGAACTAGCGGGAGCTCCTACAATGAGCAGTTCTTC | CSAGGTGGTSGSSYNEQFF
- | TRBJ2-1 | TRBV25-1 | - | TGTGCCAGCAGTGGGGGGGTGAGCGTTTACAATGAGCAGTTCTTC | CASSGGVSVYNEQFF
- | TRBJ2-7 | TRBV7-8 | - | TGTGCCAGCAGACGACAGGCGAGCTCCTACGAGCAGTACTTC | CASRRQASSYEQYF
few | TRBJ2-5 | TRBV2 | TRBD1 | TGTGCCAGCAGGGGGGACAGGGGGAAAGAGACCCAGTACTTC | CASRGDRGKETQYF